Below, 10 T cell receptor beta chains from the same sample are listed, as sequenced in a study of cytomegalovirus exposure and HLA in healthy donors listed by TCRdb under 2017. Library creation used the immunoSEQ multiplex PCR assay. TCRdb limited this immuneACCESS table to in-frame rearrangements with V and J called. A share of clones is missing; checked studies link under half to unresolved V genes, and the rest is unexplained. Within this sample are under 200,000 clones, with roughly nine tenths of them counted one time only. The biggest ten clones account for 3% to 3.5% of the sample. Specimen: PBMCs. The origin of the receptors is a woman aged 18-35 years in good health and CMV-seropositive.

This clone has only a few counts. The J gene is TRBJ1-5, the V gene TRBV9, with D possibly TRBD1 on 6 matching bases. The V end was cut by 4 bases, the J end by 4 bases, with 12 bases between. The CDR3 loop spans 14 amino acids. The germline V gene has CDR1 SGDLS and CDR2 YYNGEE. The CDR3 sequence: CASSPWGTNQPQHF. CDR3 nucleotides: TGTGCCAGCAGCCCTTGGGGGACAAATCAGCCCCAGCATTTT.

Written as DNA, the CDR3 is TGCGCCAGCAGCGCTACGACAGGTTATAATGAAAAACTGTTTTTT. Translating it yields CASSATTGYNEKLFF. The rearrangement uses TRBV5-1 and TRBJ1-4; D possibly corresponds to TRBD1 (6 bases). The CDR3 totals 15 residues. V dropped 4 bases and J dropped 4 bases, with 14 bases sitting between them. Germline lookup yields CDR1 SGHRS and CDR2 YFSETQ.

The chain recombines TRBV2 with TRBJ1-2, with D maybe TRBD1 (5 bases). Germline V CDR1 and CDR2: SNHLY, FYNNEI. The length of the CDR3 is 12 residues. The V gene lost 4 bases and the J gene lost 4 bases, with 7 bases spanning the gap. CDR3 residues: CASSGQIYGYTF. The CDR3 coding sequence is TGTGCCAGCAGTGGACAGATCTATGGCTACACCTTC. Full variable domain (remainder filled in from reference TRBV2 and TRBJ1-2): EPEVTQTPSHQVTQMGQEVILRCVPISNHLYFYWYRQILGQKVEFLVSFYNNEISEKSEIFDDQFSVERPDGSNFTLKIRSTKLEDSAMYFCASSGQIYGYTFGSGTRLTVV.

The CDR3 loop reads CASSLTGGTNQPQHF. CDR3 coding DNA: TGCGCCAGCAGCCTAACAGGGGGCACAAATCAGCCCCAGCATTTT. The chain has TRBV5-1 and TRBJ1-5; TRBD1 aligns across 9 bases. Germline V gene lookup returns CDR1 SGHRS and CDR2 YFSETQ. The V and J ends lost 4 bases and 4 bases, in that order; junction bases with no gene match: 6. The CDR3 is 15 residues long.

This rearrangement joins TRBV5-1 to TRBJ2-7, with 9 bases identical to TRBD1. The J segment lost 3 bases and the V segment lost 0 bases, leaving 7 bases of the junction unmatched. This CDR3 contains 16 residues. CDR1 and CDR2 (germline): SGHRS, YFSETQ. CDR3 residues: CASSLAGGTGNYEQYF. CDR3 DNA: TGCGCCAGCAGCTTGGCTGGGGGGACAGGGAACTACGAGCAGTACTTC. Full variable domain (remainder filled in from reference TRBV5-1 and TRBJ2-7): KAGVTQTPRYLIKTRGQQVTLSCSPISGHRSVSWYQQTPGQGLQFLFEYFSETQRNKGNFPGRFSGRQFSNSRSEMNVSTLELGDSALYLCASSLAGGTGNYEQYFGPGTRLTVT.

A single count supports this clone. The chain couples TRBV6-6 to TRBJ2-7, with D perhaps matching TRBD2 (6 bases). This CDR3 has 13 amino acids. The germline gives CDR1 MNHNY, CDR2 SVGAGI (reference sequence). V shed 6 bases and J shed 6 bases, with 15 bases lying between them. The CDR3: CASSRTPAGEQYF. DNA of the CDR3: TGTGCCAGCAGCAGGACGCCAGCGGGCGAGCAGTACTTC.

The CDR3: CASTPQGRASGSRVSGELFF. DNA for the CDR3: TGTGCCAGCACTCCCCAGGGGAGGGCTAGCGGGAGTAGAGTGTCCGGGGAGCTGTTTTTT. The chain uses TRBV28 and TRBJ2-2; 10 bases are shared with TRBD2. Germline lookup yields CDR1 MDHEN and CDR2 SYDVKM. The length of the CDR3 is 20 residues. Trimming removed 7 bases from V and 6 bases from J; junction bases left unmatched: 23.

The chain has TRBV18 and TRBJ2-2; 10 positions match TRBD2. Trimming removed 3 bases from V and 0 bases from J; junction bases left unmatched: 10. This CDR3 contains 19 residues. Germline CDR1 and CDR2: KGHSH and LQKENI. Written as DNA, the CDR3 is TGTGCCAGCTCACCCGAGACTAGCGGGCCACTCGCGAACACCGGGGAGCTGTTTTTT. It is translated as CASSPETSGPLANTGELFF.

The chain recombines TRBV2 with TRBJ2-1, with 9 bases fitting TRBD1. Germline V gives CDR1 SNHLY, CDR2 FYNNEI. The junction had 3 bases not matched to a gene; V was cut back by 6 bases and J by 0 bases. The length of the CDR3 is 15 residues. CDR3 protein: CASRMDRGSYNEQFF. In nucleotides, the CDR3 is TGTGCCAGCAGGATGGACAGGGGCTCCTACAATGAGCAGTTCTTC.

The rearrangement uses TRBV28 and TRBJ1-5; D gene ambiguous. V lost 6 bases and J 3 bases, leaving 15 bases between the germline ends. CDR1 and CDR2 (germline): MDHEN, SYDVKM. This CDR3 is built from 15 residues. The CDR3 coding sequence is TGTGCCAGCAGCCCCTTTACAGTAGACAATCAGCCCCAGCATTTT. It specifies CASSPFTVDNQPQHF.